The 15 T cell receptor beta chains in this list originate from one sample, sequenced in a study of T cells in Graves' hyperthyroidism and ophthalmopathy. Amplified regions were TCR beta CDR3 sequences from RNA transcripts. The TCR CDR3 was amplified in a first-round RT-PCR using the HTBI primer set. TCRdb itself ran the multiplex PCR reads through MiXCR, one entry per CDR3 protein. The sample has roughly 600,000 distinct CDR3 sequences, roughly 15% seen once; the top ten hold approximately 12%. The source material was blood. The receptors stem from a woman in her fifties or sixties with Graves' ophthalmopathy.

This clonotype has ten or more counts. This chain connects TRBV7-6 to TRBJ1-1; TRBD1 aligns across 8 bases. The CDR3 is 17 amino acids. J lost 1 base, V lost 3 bases, and 10 bases had no gene match. The germline V gene encodes CDR1 SGHVS and CDR2 FNYEAQ. CDR3 amino acids: CASSFGGTGLGNTEAFF. CDR3 nucleotide sequence: TGTGCCAGCAGCTTTGGAGGGACAGGCCTCGGGAACACTGAAGCTTTCTTT.

This clonotype showed up just a few times. J is TRBJ2-1 and V is TRBV6-1, with TRBD2 as a possible D gene (6 bases). Germline loops: CDR1 MNHNS, CDR2 SASEGT. This CDR3 has 16 amino acids. The ends were cut back, 5 bases at V and 3 bases at J, with 17 bases in the middle. CDR3 DNA: TGTGCCAGCAGTTCCGTTGGGGGAGGAGTCTACAATGAGCAGTTCTTC. It specifies CASSSVGGGVYNEQFF.

This clonotype was observed at least ten times. This chain joins TRBV7-2 and TRBJ2-2; 13 nucleotides agree with TRBD2. V dropped 5 bases and J dropped 3; count of bases not matched to a gene: 3. Looked up from germline, CDR1 is SGHTA and CDR2 is FQGNSA. This CDR3 spans 16 amino acids. CDR3 protein: CASSRTSGRHTGELFF. As DNA, the CDR3 is TGTGCCAGCAGCCGGACTAGCGGGAGACACACCGGGGAGCTGTTTTTT.

J is TRBJ2-2 and V is TRBV5-5, with 10 bases that match TRBD1. The CDR3 totals 20 residues. The V gene end was trimmed by 0 bases and the J gene end by 3 bases; junction bases not matched to a gene: 14. Germline CDR1 SGHKS, CDR2 YYEKEE (reference sequence). Here the CDR3 reads CASSLDRQGALEFYTGELFF. As DNA, the CDR3 is TGTGCCAGCAGCTTGGACCGACAGGGGGCTTTGGAGTTTTACACCGGGGAGCTGTTTTTT.

V and J are TRBV4-3 and TRBJ1-5; tentatively, D is TRBD1 (5 bases). CDR1 and CDR2 (germline): LGHNA, YSLEER. V was pared by 0 bases and J by 7 bases, with 19 bases between. The CDR3 length is 17 residues. In DNA form, the CDR3 reads TGCGCCAGCAGCCAAGATTTCGGGCAGGGAGGAGGACAGCCCCAGCATTTT. This encodes CASSQDFGQGGGQPQHF.

This clonotype showed up many times. V and J are TRBV30 and TRBJ1-5, with a tentative D call TRBD1 (6 bases). V lost 1 base, J lost 6 bases, and 10 bases lay in between. The CDR3 runs 13 residues. The V gene's germline CDR1 is GTSNPN and CDR2 SVGIG (reference sequence). CDR3 DNA sequence: TGTGCCTGGAGTGCTGGAGGGGGTCAGCCCCAGCATTTT. Translation: CAWSAGGGQPQHF.

At least ten counts were recorded for this clonotype. The rearrangement uses TRBV2 and TRBJ2-7; the D gene is possibly TRBD1 (5 bases). Germline CDR1 is SNHLY and CDR2 is FYNNEI. The CDR3 extends over 12 amino acids. V shed 7 bases and J shed 3 bases, with 10 bases lying between them. CDR3 region: CASNSDSYEQYF. CDR3 nucleotide sequence: TGTGCCAGCAATTCCGACAGCTACGAGCAGTACTTC.

This clonotype was counted ten times or more. This chain connects TRBV28 to TRBJ2-3, with D possibly being TRBD2 (6 bases). Trimming left V 5 bases short and J 0 bases short, with 12 bases between. CDR1 MDHEN and CDR2 SYDVKM come from the germline V gene. The CDR3 is 15 amino acids. The CDR3: CASSTLAESTDTQYF. The CDR3 DNA follows: TGTGCCAGCAGTACGTTAGCGGAAAGCACAGATACGCAGTATTTT.

This clonotype has only a few counts. The chain joins TRBV7-2 to TRBJ1-3, with TRBD1 matching 8 bases. V shed 5 bases and J 9 bases; nucleotides not matched to a gene: 6. The CDR3 length is 13 residues. Germline CDR1 reads SGHTA; CDR2 reads FQGNSA. CDR3 coding DNA: TGTGCCAGCAGCCCACAACAGGGGGGCACCATATATTTT. This gives the protein CASSPQQGGTIYF.

This clonotype was detected ten times or more. In DNA form, the CDR3 reads TGTGCCAGCAGCTCAAATGAAGCTTTCTTT. Translated: CASSSNEAFF. The chain employs TRBV7-9 and TRBJ1-1; D uncertain. Germline lookup yields CDR1 SEHNR and CDR2 FQNEAQ (reference sequence). This CDR3 region has 10 residues. V was shortened by 4 bases and J by 7 bases, with 4 bases between the two germline ends.

In this sample, this clonotype turned up many times. The chain carries TRBV3-1 and TRBJ2-7, with 10 bases fitting TRBD2. This CDR3 is built from 16 residues. Trimming removed 5 bases from V and 4 bases from J; junction bases left unmatched: 11. Germline V lookup: CDR1 LGHDT, CDR2 YNNKEL (reference sequence). CDR3 nucleotide sequence: TGTGCCAGCAGCTACCTTCAGCGGGAGGGCAGTTACGAGCAGTACTTC. Its protein product is CASSYLQREGSYEQYF.

This chain connects TRBV19 to TRBJ2-5; D tentatively reads TRBD1 or TRBD2 (6 bases each). Germline CDR1 LNHDA, CDR2 SQIVND (reference sequence). With 1 base removed from V and 7 bases from J, the gap between germline ends came to 25 bases. This CDR3 region has 18 residues. This CDR3 reads CASSIGGRDSASGGTQYF. CDR3 nucleotide sequence: TGTGCCAGTAGTATAGGGGGGCGGGATAGTGCATCCGGAGGGACCCAGTACTTC.

This clonotype was observed at least ten times. The chain is built from TRBV11-1 and TRBJ2-2; D might be TRBD2 (6 bases). V lost 3 bases and J lost 4, with 6 bases in between. Germline V lookup: CDR1 SGHAT, CDR2 FQDESV (reference sequence). CDR3 length: 13 residues. The CDR3 region has the DNA TGTGCCAGCAGCTTCGGGAGCACCGGGGAGCTGTTTTTT. This translates into CASSFGSTGELFF.

This clonotype occurred many times. This chain joins TRBV7-9 and TRBJ2-7, with 9 bases identical to TRBD2. The CDR3 contains 15 residues. Germline CDR1 SEHNR, CDR2 FQNEAQ (reference sequence). Trimming at V came to 5 bases and at J to 1 base, leaving 6 bases not matched to a gene. In DNA, the CDR3 is TGTGCCAGCAGCATGCGGGAGGGGGCATCCTACGAGCAGTACTTC. Its translation: CASSMREGASYEQYF.

The genes are TRBV4-3 and TRBJ2-5; 13 nucleotides match TRBD2. Germline values: CDR1 LGHNA, CDR2 YSLEER. This CDR3 is 15 amino acids long. J was trimmed by 9 bases and V by 4 bases; bases with no gene match: 8. For the CDR3, the DNA is TGCGCCAGCAGCCCGGGACTAGCGGGAAGGGAGGCCCAGTACTTC. It translates to CASSPGLAGREAQYF.